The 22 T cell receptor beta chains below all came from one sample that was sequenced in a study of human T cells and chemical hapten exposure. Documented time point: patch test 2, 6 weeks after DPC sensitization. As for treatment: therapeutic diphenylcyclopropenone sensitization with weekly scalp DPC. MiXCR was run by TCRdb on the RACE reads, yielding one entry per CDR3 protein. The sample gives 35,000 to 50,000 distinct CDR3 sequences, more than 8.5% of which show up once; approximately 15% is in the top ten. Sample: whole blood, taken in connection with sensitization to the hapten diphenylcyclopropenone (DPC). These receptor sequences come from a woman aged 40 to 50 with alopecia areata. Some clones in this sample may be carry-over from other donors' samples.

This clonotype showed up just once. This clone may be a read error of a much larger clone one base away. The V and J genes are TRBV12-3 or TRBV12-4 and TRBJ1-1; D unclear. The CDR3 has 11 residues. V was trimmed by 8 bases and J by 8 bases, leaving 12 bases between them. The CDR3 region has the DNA TGTGCCAGCGGGTTCCAGAGAGAAGCTTTCTTT. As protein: CASGFQREAFF.

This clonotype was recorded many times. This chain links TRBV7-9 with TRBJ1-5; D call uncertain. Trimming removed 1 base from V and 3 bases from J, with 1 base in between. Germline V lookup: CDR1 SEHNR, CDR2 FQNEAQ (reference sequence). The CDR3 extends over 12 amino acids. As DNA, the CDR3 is TGTGCCAGCAGCTTAGACAATCAGCCCCAGCATTTT. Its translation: CASSLDNQPQHF.

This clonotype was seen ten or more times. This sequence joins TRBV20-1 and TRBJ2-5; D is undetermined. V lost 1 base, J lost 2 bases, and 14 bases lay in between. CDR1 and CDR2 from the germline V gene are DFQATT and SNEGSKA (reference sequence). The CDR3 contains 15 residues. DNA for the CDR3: TGCAGTGCTAGAGTGGAAGGGTCGGAGCAAGAGACCCAGTACTTC. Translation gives CSARVEGSEQETQYF.

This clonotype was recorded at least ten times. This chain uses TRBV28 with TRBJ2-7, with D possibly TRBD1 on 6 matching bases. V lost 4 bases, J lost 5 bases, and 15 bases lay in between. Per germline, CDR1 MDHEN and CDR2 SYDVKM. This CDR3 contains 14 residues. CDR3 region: CASSSYRVNHEQYF. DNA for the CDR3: TGTGCCAGCAGTTCCTACAGGGTGAACCACGAGCAGTACTTC.

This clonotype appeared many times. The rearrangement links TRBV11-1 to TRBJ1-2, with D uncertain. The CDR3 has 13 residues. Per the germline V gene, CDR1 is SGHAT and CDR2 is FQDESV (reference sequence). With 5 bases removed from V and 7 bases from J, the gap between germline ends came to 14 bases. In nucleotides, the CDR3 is TGTGCCAGCAGCCAAGGTTATCAATTTGGCTACACCTTC. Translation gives CASSQGYQFGYTF.

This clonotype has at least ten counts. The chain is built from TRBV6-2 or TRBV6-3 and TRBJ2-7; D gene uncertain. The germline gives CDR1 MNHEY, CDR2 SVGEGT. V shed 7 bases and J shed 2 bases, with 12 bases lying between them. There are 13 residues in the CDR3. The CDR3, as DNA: TGTGCCAGCATGAAGAGAGTCACCTACGAGCAGTACTTC. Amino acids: CASMKRVTYEQYF.

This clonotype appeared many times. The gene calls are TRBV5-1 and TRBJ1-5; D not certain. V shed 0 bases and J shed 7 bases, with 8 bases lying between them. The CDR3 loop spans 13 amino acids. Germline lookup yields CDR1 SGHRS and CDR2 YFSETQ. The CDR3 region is CASSLGAGQPQHF. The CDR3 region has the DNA TGCGCCAGCAGCTTGGGAGCGGGCCAGCCCCAGCATTTT. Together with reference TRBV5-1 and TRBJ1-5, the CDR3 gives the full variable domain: KAGVTQTPRYLIKTRGQQVTLSCSPISGHRSVSWYQQTPGQGLQFLFEYFSETQRNKGNFPGRFSGRQFSNSRSEMNVSTLELGDSALYLCASSLGAGQPQHFGDGTRLSIL.

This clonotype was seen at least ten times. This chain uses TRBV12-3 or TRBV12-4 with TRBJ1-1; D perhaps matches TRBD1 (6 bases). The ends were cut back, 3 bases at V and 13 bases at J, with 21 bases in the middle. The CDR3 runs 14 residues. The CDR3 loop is CASSLSFGTPIGFF. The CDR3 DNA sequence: TGTGCCAGCAGTTTGTCGTTCGGGACACCGATCGGTTTCTTT.

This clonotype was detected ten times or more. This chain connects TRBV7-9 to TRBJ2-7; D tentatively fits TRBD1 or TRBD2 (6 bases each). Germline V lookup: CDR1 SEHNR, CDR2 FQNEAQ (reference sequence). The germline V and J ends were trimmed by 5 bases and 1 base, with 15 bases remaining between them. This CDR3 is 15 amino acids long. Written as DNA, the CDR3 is TGTGCCAGCAGCCCCAAGGGGGGCCCTTCCTACGAGCAGTACTTC. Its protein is CASSPKGGPSYEQYF.

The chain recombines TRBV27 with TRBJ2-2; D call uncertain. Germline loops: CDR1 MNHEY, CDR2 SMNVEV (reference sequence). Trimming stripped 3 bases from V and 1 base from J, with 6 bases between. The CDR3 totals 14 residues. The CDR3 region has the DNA TGTGCCAGCAGTTTGGCAGGGAACACCGGGGAGCTGTTTTTT. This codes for CASSLAGNTGELFF.

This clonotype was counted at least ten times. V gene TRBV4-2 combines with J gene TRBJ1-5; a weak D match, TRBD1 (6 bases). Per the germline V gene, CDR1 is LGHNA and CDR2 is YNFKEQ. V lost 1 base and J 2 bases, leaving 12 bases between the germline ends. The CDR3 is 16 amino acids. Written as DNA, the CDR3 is TGTGCCAGCAGCCAAGCCCAGGGGAATGGCAATCAGCCCCAGCATTTT. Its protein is CASSQAQGNGNQPQHF.

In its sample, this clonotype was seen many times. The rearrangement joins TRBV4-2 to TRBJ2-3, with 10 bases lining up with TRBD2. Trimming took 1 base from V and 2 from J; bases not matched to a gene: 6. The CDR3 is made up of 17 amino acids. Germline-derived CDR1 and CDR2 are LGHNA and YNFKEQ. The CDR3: CASSQGVSGGPTDTQYF. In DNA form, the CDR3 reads TGTGCCAGCAGCCAAGGGGTTAGCGGGGGGCCCACAGATACGCAGTATTTT.

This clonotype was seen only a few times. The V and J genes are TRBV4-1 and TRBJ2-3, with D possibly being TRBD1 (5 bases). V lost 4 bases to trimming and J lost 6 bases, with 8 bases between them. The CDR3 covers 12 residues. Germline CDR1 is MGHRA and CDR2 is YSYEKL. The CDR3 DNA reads TGCGCCAGCAGCCGGACAAGGGATACGCAGTATTTT. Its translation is CASSRTRDTQYF.

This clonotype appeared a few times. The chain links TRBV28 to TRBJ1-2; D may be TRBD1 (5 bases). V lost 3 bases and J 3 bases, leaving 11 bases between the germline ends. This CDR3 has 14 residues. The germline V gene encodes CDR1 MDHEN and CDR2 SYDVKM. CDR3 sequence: CASSFKGIHYGYTF. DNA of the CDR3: TGTGCCAGCAGTTTTAAGGGGATTCACTATGGCTACACCTTC.

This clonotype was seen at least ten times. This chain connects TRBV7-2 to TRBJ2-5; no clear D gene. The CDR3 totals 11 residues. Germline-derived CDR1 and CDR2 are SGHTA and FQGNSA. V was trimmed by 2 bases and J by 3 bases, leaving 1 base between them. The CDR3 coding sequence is TGTGCCAGCAGCTTAAAAGAGACCCAGTACTTC. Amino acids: CASSLKETQYF.

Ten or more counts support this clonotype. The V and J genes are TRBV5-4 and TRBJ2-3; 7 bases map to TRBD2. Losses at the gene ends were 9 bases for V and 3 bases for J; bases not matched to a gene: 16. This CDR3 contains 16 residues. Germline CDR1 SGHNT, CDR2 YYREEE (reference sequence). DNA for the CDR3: TGTGCCACCACCATTGGGACTACCACGGGAACAGATACGCAGTATTTT. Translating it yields CATTIGTTTGTDTQYF. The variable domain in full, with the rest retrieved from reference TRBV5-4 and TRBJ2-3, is ETGVTQSPTHLIKTRGQQVTLRCSSQSGHNTVSWYQQALGQGPQFIFQYYREEENGRGNFPPRFSGLQFPNYSSELNVNALELDDSALYLCATTIGTTTGTDTQYFGPGTRLTVL.

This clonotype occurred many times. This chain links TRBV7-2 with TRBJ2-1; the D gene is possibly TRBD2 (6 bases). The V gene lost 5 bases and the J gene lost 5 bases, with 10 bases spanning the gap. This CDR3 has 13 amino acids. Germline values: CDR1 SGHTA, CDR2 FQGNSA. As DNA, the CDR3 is TGTGCCAGCAGCCCGACTAGAAACAATGAGCAGTTCTTC. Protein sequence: CASSPTRNNEQFF.

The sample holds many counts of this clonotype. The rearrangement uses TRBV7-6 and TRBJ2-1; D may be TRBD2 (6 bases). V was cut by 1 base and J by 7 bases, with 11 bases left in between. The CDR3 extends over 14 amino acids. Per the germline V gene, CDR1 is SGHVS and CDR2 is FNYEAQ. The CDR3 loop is CASSLETGVNEQFF. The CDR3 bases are TGTGCCAGCAGCTTAGAAACGGGGGTGAATGAGCAGTTCTTC.

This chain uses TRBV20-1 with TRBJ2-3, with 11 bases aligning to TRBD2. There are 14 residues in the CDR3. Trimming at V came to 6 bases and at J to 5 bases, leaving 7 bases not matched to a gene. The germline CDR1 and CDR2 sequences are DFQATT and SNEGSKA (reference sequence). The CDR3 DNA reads TGCAGTGCGCCGCTAGCGGGGGGTAAAGATACGCAGTATTTT. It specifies CSAPLAGGKDTQYF.

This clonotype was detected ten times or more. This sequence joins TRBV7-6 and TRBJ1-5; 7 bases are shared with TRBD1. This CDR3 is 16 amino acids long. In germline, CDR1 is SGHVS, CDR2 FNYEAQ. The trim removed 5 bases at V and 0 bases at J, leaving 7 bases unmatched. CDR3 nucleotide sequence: TGTGCCAGCAGCGTCGGGACAGCGGATAGCAATCAGCCCCAGCATTTT. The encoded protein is CASSVGTADSNQPQHF.

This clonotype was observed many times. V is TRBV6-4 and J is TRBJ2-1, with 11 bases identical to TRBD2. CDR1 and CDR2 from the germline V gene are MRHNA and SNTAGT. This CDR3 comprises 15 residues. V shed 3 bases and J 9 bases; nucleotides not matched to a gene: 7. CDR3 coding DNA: TGTGCCAGCAGTGAAACTAGCGGGGGTGGTGTTGAGCAGTTCTTC. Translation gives CASSETSGGGVEQFF.

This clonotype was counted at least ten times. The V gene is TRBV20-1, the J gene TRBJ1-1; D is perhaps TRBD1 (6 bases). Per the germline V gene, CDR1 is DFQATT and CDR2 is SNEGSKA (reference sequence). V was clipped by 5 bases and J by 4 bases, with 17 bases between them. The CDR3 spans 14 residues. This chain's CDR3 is CSAFRQAGGTEAFF. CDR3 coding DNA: TGCAGTGCTTTCAGACAGGCCGGGGGCACTGAAGCTTTCTTT.